Below, 23 T cell receptor beta chains from the same sample are listed, as sequenced in a study of T cell repertoires in cytomegalovirus infection. Using its own MiXCR run on the reads, TCRdb lists one record per CDR3 protein. The data hold approximately 110,000 distinct CDR3 sequences, with roughly 39% observed a single time. Their antigens remain unidentified. Material: CD8+ T cells from cultured PBMCs, obtained from culture after CMV antigen stimulation. These receptors were collected from a human donor in good health (CMV status not recorded). Some clones in this sample may be carry-over from other donors' samples.

In its sample, this clonotype was seen many times. This rearrangement joins TRBV6-2 or TRBV6-3 to TRBJ1-2; TRBD1 matches 7 bases. J gave up 5 bases and V 0 bases, and 3 bases lay outside the gene matches. The germline CDR1 and CDR2 sequences are MNHEY and SVGEGT. The CDR3 extends over 14 amino acids. This CDR3 reads CASSYSGQTYGYTF. CDR3 sequence (DNA): TGTGCCAGCAGTTACTCGGGACAGACTTATGGCTACACCTTC.

The chain carries TRBV27 and TRBJ2-1; TRBD2 matches at 7 bases. The CDR3 loop spans 14 amino acids. Germline values: CDR1 MNHEY, CDR2 SMNVEV (reference sequence). V dropped 4 bases and J dropped 7; count of bases not matched to a gene: 7. CDR3 sequence: CASSSSGVGNEQFF. CDR3 sequence (DNA): TGTGCCAGCAGTTCGAGCGGGGTGGGGAATGAGCAGTTCTTC.

This clonotype was detected only a few times. The rearrangement links TRBV7-9 to TRBJ1-1, with D unclear. The CDR3 contains 16 residues. The V end was cut by 4 bases, the J end by 7 bases, with 22 bases between. The V gene's germline CDR1 is SEHNR and CDR2 FQNEAQ (reference sequence). DNA for the CDR3: TGTGCCAGCAGCTCATCCACTAGCGGCAGGTATCATGAAGCTTTCTTT. Translation: CASSSSTSGRYHEAFF. Full variable domain (missing parts from reference TRBV7-9 and TRBJ1-1): DTGVSQNPRHKITKRGQNVTFRCDPISEHNRLYWYRQTLGQGPEFLTYFQNEAQLEKSRLLSDRFSAERPKGSFSTLEIQRTEQGDSAMYLCASSSSTSGRYHEAFFGQGTRLTVV.

The rearrangement links TRBV4-1 to TRBJ2-7; tentative D call: TRBD1 (5 bases). V lost 1 base to trimming and J lost 4 bases, with 8 bases between them. The CDR3 has 13 residues. The germline V gene has CDR1 MGHRA and CDR2 YSYEKL. The CDR3 coding sequence is TGCGCCAGCAGCCAAGTGGGGCCTTACGAGCAGTACTTC. Amino acids: CASSQVGPYEQYF.

The chain is built from TRBV19 and TRBJ2-7, with 10 bases lining up with TRBD1. V was clipped by 5 bases and J by 3 bases; unmatched bases: 7. Germline-derived CDR1 and CDR2 are LNHDA and SQIVND (reference sequence). This CDR3 spans 15 amino acids. CDR3 nucleotides: TGTGCCAGTAGTCTCACCTGGACAGGGGGCTACGAGCAGTACTTC. Translated: CASSLTWTGGYEQYF.

The chain joins TRBV6-5 to TRBJ1-1; TRBD1 might be the D (6 bases). The CDR3 is 16 residues long. V was shortened by 0 bases and J by 3 bases, with 14 bases between the two germline ends. Germline values: CDR1 MNHEY, CDR2 SVGAGI. CDR3 loop: CASSYSYRANDTEAFF. The CDR3 DNA reads TGTGCCAGCAGTTACTCTTACAGGGCAAACGACACTGAAGCTTTCTTT.

This chain joins TRBV7-6 and TRBJ1-5, with no clear D. The CDR3 extends over 14 amino acids. The V gene's germline CDR1 is SGHVS and CDR2 FNYEAQ. Trimming took 0 bases from V and 6 from J, leaving 9 bases between them. The CDR3 bases are TGTGCCAGCAGCTTAGCAGGGCCAGTTCAGCCCCAGCATTTT. Its translation is CASSLAGPVQPQHF.

This clonotype showed up just a few times. The chain links TRBV20-1 to TRBJ2-1; 7 bases map to TRBD1. Per the germline V gene, CDR1 is DFQATT and CDR2 is SNEGSKA (reference sequence). The ends lost 7 bases at V and 2 bases at J; junction bases unmatched: 5. The CDR3 spans 13 residues. The DNA for the CDR3 is TGCAGTGGACTGGACAGGACCTACAATGAGCAGTTCTTC. Residues: CSGLDRTYNEQFF.

V gene TRBV7-9 combines with J gene TRBJ2-7, with D perhaps TRBD1 or TRBD2 (5 bases each). V was cut by 1 base and J by 5 bases, with 12 bases left in between. CDR3 length: 14 amino acids. CDR1 SEHNR and CDR2 FQNEAQ come from the germline V gene (reference sequence). The CDR3 region is CASSLGLGGDEQYF. CDR3 bases: TGTGCCAGCAGCTTAGGTCTTGGGGGTGACGAGCAGTACTTC.

The chain joins TRBV2 to TRBJ1-1, with 10 bases that match TRBD1. V lost 10 bases to trimming and J lost 8 bases; unmatched junction nucleotides: 10. The CDR3 length is 13 residues. Germline-derived CDR1 and CDR2 are SNHLY and FYNNEI. Here the CDR3 reads CAIETGGKREAFF. The CDR3 DNA follows: TGTGCCATAGAGACAGGGGGCAAACGGGAAGCTTTCTTT. The whole variable domain, remainder taken from reference TRBV2 and TRBJ1-1, is EPEVTQTPSHQVTQMGQEVILRCVPISNHLYFYWYRQILGQKVEFLVSFYNNEISEKSEIFDDQFSVERPDGSNFTLKIRSTKLEDSAMYFCAIETGGKREAFFGQGTRLTVV.

This clonotype was observed a few times. This chain connects TRBV7-8 to TRBJ2-1; D remains ambiguous. Germline V lookup: CDR1 SGHVS, CDR2 FQNEAQ. Trimming left V 0 bases short and J 4 bases short, with 4 bases between. The CDR3 runs to 13 residues. The CDR3 nucleotides are TGTGCCAGCAGCTTAGCAAGGTACAATGAGCAGTTCTTC. This codes for CASSLARYNEQFF. The whole variable domain, remainder taken from reference TRBV7-8 and TRBJ2-1, is GAGVSQSPRYKVAKRGQDVALRCDPISGHVSLFWYQQALGQGPEFLTYFQNEAQLDKSGLPSDRFFAERPEGSVSTLKIQRTQQEDSAVYLCASSLARYNEQFFGPGTRLTVL.

About this clonotype: The DNA is omitted, as the CDR3 cannot be located on it reliably, and the CDR3 follows TCRdb's listing. This chain joins TRBV7-5 and TRBJ2-7; TRBD1 is taken as the D call from the table, unchecked against the DNA. TRBV7-5 has pseudogene status. The CDR3 comprises 16 residues, both ends counted. CDR3 sequence reads: CISVPEAQGPLYEQYF.

The chain combines TRBV20-1 with TRBJ2-2, with D perhaps matching TRBD1 (5 bases). Trimming removed 6 bases from V and 4 bases from J, with 12 bases in between. Per germline, CDR1 DFQATT and CDR2 SNEGSKA (reference sequence). The CDR3 length is 13 residues. The CDR3, as DNA: TGCAGTGCGCTAGGGGATTTCACCGGGGAGCTGTTTTTT. Its protein product is CSALGDFTGELFF.

V gene TRBV20-1 combines with J gene TRBJ2-7; D might be TRBD2 (6 bases). V was trimmed by 4 bases and J by 1 base, leaving 11 bases between them. The CDR3 consists of 13 residues. CDR1 is DFQATT and CDR2 is SNEGSKA in the germline V gene (reference sequence). CDR3 region: CSAKGLASYEQYF. CDR3 nucleotides: TGCAGTGCTAAGGGACTCGCGTCCTACGAGCAGTACTTC.

This chain connects TRBV4-1 to TRBJ1-2, with TRBD1 matching 9 bases. V shed 3 bases and J 5 bases; nucleotides not matched to a gene: 7. The CDR3 has 15 amino acids. CDR1 and CDR2 from the germline V gene are MGHRA and YSYEKL. CDR3 loop: CASSQDRGVGYGYTF. The CDR3 coding sequence is TGCGCCAGCAGCCAGGACAGGGGTGTGGGTTATGGCTACACCTTC.

This clonotype was recorded once. This sequence joins TRBV12-3 or TRBV12-4 and TRBJ1-1; TRBD1 might be the D (5 bases). CDR3 size: 12 residues. The germline V and J ends were trimmed by 7 bases and 7 bases, with 13 bases remaining between them. For the CDR3, the DNA is TGTGCCAGCACCCTTGGGACGATTGAAGCTTTCTTT. Translation gives CASTLGTIEAFF.

This clonotype was counted many times. The V and J genes are TRBV2 and TRBJ2-7, with D perhaps TRBD1 or TRBD2 (6 bases each). This CDR3 contains 12 residues. The ends were cut back, 3 bases at V and 6 bases at J, with 9 bases in the middle. The V gene's germline CDR1 is SNHLY and CDR2 FYNNEI. DNA for the CDR3: TGTGCCAGCAGTGAGTCGGGGGCCGAGCAGTACTTC. It translates to CASSESGAEQYF.

As to this clonotype: Germline and junction disagree at one end, which may indicate a read error. The chain has TRBV12-3 or TRBV12-4 and TRBJ2-1; TRBD1 aligns across 9 bases. The CDR3 is made up of 11 amino acids. CDR3 in DNA: TGTGCCAGCAGTTTTAGGACAGGGGTAATCTTC. It codes for CASSFRTGVIF.

The chain recombines TRBV7-9 with TRBJ2-1, with D perhaps matching TRBD2 (5 bases). Germline CDR1 and CDR2: SEHNR and FQNEAQ (reference sequence). This CDR3 spans 15 amino acids. V was cut by 4 bases and J by 0 bases, with 10 bases left in between. CDR3 amino acids: CASSSFGSSYNEQFF. The CDR3 region has the DNA TGTGCCAGCAGCTCGTTTGGGAGCTCCTACAATGAGCAGTTCTTC. The full variable domain, completed using reference TRBV7-9 and TRBJ2-1, is DTGVSQNPRHKITKRGQNVTFRCDPISEHNRLYWYRQTLGQGPEFLTYFQNEAQLEKSRLLSDRFSAERPKGSFSTLEIQRTEQGDSAMYLCASSSFGSSYNEQFFGPGTRLTVL.

This clonotype was counted only a few times. The chain employs TRBV11-2 and TRBJ2-3; no clear D gene. The V and J ends lost 5 bases and 2 bases respectively, with 14 bases between them. The germline gives CDR1 SGHAT, CDR2 FQNNGV. The length of the CDR3 is 15 residues. This chain's CDR3 is CASSRPQTFTDTQYF. CDR3 in DNA: TGTGCCAGCAGCCGCCCCCAGACTTTCACAGATACGCAGTATTTT.

V and J are TRBV5-1 and TRBJ2-1; TRBD2 matches at 8 bases. After removal of 4 bases from V and 3 bases from J, the junction contained 9 bases not matched to a gene. Germline CDR1 is SGHRS and CDR2 is YFSETQ. This CDR3 spans 16 amino acids. CDR3 sequence (DNA): TGCGCCAGCAGCCCCCCACGGGGGGGCCTCTACAATGAGCAGTTCTTC. Translating it yields CASSPPRGGLYNEQFF.

This clonotype was detected only a few times. This chain links TRBV19 with TRBJ1-6; D is undetermined. Per germline, CDR1 LNHDA and CDR2 SQIVND (reference sequence). The length of the CDR3 is 13 residues. Trimming stripped 5 bases from V and 9 bases from J, with 11 bases between. The chain's CDR3 is CASSWDPISPLHF. Here the CDR3 DNA reads TGTGCCAGTAGTTGGGATCCAATTTCACCCCTCCACTTT.

The rearrangement uses TRBV7-6 and TRBJ1-6; D may be TRBD1 (5 bases). Trimming took 4 bases from V and 7 from J, leaving 14 bases between them. Germline values: CDR1 SGHVS, CDR2 FNYEAQ. The CDR3 extends over 15 amino acids. The CDR3 sequence is CASSSGVSGNSPLHF. The CDR3 DNA reads TGTGCCAGCAGCTCGGGGGTATCGGGCAATTCACCCCTCCACTTT.